The rows below give T cell receptor beta chains drawn from one sample of a study of early T cells in non-severe SARS-CoV-2 infection. MiXCR was run by TCRdb on the 5' RACE reads, yielding one entry per CDR3 protein. The table has more than 85,000 distinct CDR3 sequences, around 17% seen once. The sample was whole blood, taken at baseline. The receptors shown here come from an adult who was a healthcare worker with PCR-confirmed SARS-CoV-2 infection or an uninfected control (not recorded which). The conserved cysteine and the conserved F or W are not part of the CDR3 here. The order of the fields is J gene, CDR3 length, D gene, V gene, CDR3 protein. A D gene is named only where the DNA matches it firmly.

>TRBJ2-2|10|-|TRBV2
ASSVRDGELF
>TRBJ2-3|11|-|TRBV5-4
ASSFGTHDTQY
>TRBJ2-5|10|-|TRBV20-1
SAGTPQETQY
>TRBJ2-1|14|-|TRBV27
ASSSLQGRLNNEQF
>TRBJ2-5|11|TRBD2|TRBV7-3
ASSRGGTETQY
>TRBJ2-5|10|TRBD1|TRBV5-1
ASSPDQGAQY
>TRBJ2-1|13|TRBD2|TRBV20-1
SAFSGTSSYNEQF
>TRBJ1-1|9|-|TRBV7-9
ASSFRTEAF
>TRBJ1-2|12|-|TRBV24-1
ATSDFTLLYGYT
>TRBJ1-1|12|TRBD1|TRBV20-1
SAARTGLNTEAF
>TRBJ2-7|11|-|TRBV6-5
ASSRGGTYEQY
>TRBJ2-1|10|-|TRBV20-1
SAPDQVEEQF
>TRBJ2-5|13|TRBD1|TRBV7-9
ASSSMGTAQETQY
>TRBJ2-1|15|-|TRBV21-1
ASSNRNGTSSYNEQF
>TRBJ2-7|11|-|TRBV27
ASSFAGMHEQY
>TRBJ2-7|12|-|TRBV20-1
SARDLAGAYEQY
>TRBJ1-6|12|-|TRBV28
ASSLLGYNSPLH
>TRBJ2-3|12|-|TRBV25-1
ASSWASQADTQY
>TRBJ1-1|10|-|TRBV7-9
ASSAEGTEAF
>TRBJ2-7|11|-|TRBV5-1
ASRRTGASEQY
>TRBJ2-1|13|TRBD2|TRBV2
ASKAGGSSYNEQF
>TRBJ2-2|13|-|TRBV20-1
SARNREMNTGELF
>TRBJ1-3|14|TRBD1|TRBV4-3
ASSQEQGSTGNTIY
>TRBJ2-7|13|-|TRBV15
ATSGHLSGSYEQY
>TRBJ2-3|12|-|TRBV11-2
ASSPGVYTDTQY
>TRBJ1-1|12|-|TRBV28
ASSLQGRRTEAF
>TRBJ2-3|13|TRBD2|TRBV6-4
ASSAVAGASDTQY
>TRBJ2-5|11|-|TRBV28
ASSPDPTSAQY
>TRBJ2-1|12|-|TRBV5-6
ASSLWDLNNEQF
>TRBJ2-5|13|-|TRBV28
ASSLLGGPEETQY
>TRBJ2-4|13|TRBD1|TRBV7-2
ASSSTGVLKNIQY
>TRBJ1-1|12|-|TRBV18
ASSPPDWNTEAF
>TRBJ1-4|13|TRBD1|TRBV5-1
ASSPGDRPNEKLF
>TRBJ1-4|12|TRBD1|TRBV28
ASSLRTGQEKLF
>TRBJ2-7|12|-|TRBV4-1
ASSPEADSYEQY
>TRBJ1-3|13|TRBD1|TRBV2
ASRQGSASGNTIY
>TRBJ2-3|16|TRBD2|TRBV12-3/TRBV12-4
ASTQGPAGGRSTDTQY
>TRBJ2-5|13|-|TRBV7-9
ASSQPYGGRETQY
>TRBJ1-4|11|-|TRBV19
ATLRAPGEKLF
>TRBJ2-7|10|-|TRBV7-9
ASSLISDGQY
>TRBJ2-1|14|TRBD2|TRBV3-1
ASSQELTSGGNEQF
>TRBJ2-5|12|-|TRBV5-8
ASSLRSILETQY
>TRBJ2-3|11|-|TRBV6-4
ASSAQGTDTQY
>TRBJ1-5|12|-|TRBV27
ASSLQGPDQPQH
>TRBJ2-6|15|-|TRBV5-1
ASSPNPQGAGANVLT
>TRBJ2-7|10|-|TRBV28
ASSLGRAREY
>TRBJ2-3|14|-|TRBV7-9
ASSLSRKQSTDTQY
>TRBJ2-7|9|-|TRBV20-1
STTSNYEQY
>TRBJ2-4|14|TRBD2|TRBV9
ASSALAGGSKNIQY
>TRBJ2-3|9|-|TRBV12-3/TRBV12-4
ASSPRVEQY
>TRBJ1-4|11|TRBD1|TRBV2
ASSEDRGGKLF
>TRBJ2-5|12|-|TRBV12-3/TRBV12-4
ASSFWSEQETQY
>TRBJ1-1|10|-|TRBV12-3/TRBV12-4
ASSLAHTEAF
>TRBJ2-2|12|-|TRBV28
ASRTGLNTGELF
>TRBJ2-7|9|-|TRBV6-6
ASSSGAEQY
>TRBJ2-5|13|-|TRBV15
ATSRDTIAAETQY
>TRBJ2-4|10|-|TRBV7-9
ASSLGRDIQY
>TRBJ2-3|12|-|TRBV5-1
ASSLDTGTDTQY
>TRBJ2-7|12|TRBD2|TRBV20-1
SAISGTISYEQY